What follows are 30 T cell receptor beta chains derived from one specimen sequenced in a study of spatial heterogeneity in lung cancer. A single record per CDR3 protein comes from TCRdb applying MiXCR to the 5' RACE reads. The sample has tens of thousands of distinct CDR3 sequences, about an eighth seen once. Time point: sample taken at primary tumor resection. Extraction of whole RNA from tumor, nontumor lung or frozen PBMC preceded unsorted sequencing. This specimen consisted of PBMCs, obtained at surgery. Every receptor here comes from a male donor with early-stage non-small cell lung cancer.

This clonotype has just a few counts. This chain joins TRBV5-1 and TRBJ2-1; 7 nucleotides match TRBD1. From germline, CDR1 is SGHRS and CDR2 YFSETQ. Unmatched junction bases numbered 10, after V lost 4 bases and J lost 0 bases. The length of the CDR3 is 17 residues. The CDR3, as DNA: TGCGCCAGCAGCCCGCCTTTATCAGGGGGCTCCTACAATGAGCAGTTCTTC. Translating gives CASSPPLSGGSYNEQFF.

Many counts were recorded for this clonotype. V usage is TRBV7-9 and J usage is TRBJ1-6; D remains unclear. Trimming took 1 base from V and 9 from J, leaving 10 bases between them. The CDR3 extends over 14 amino acids. Germline V gene data show CDR1 as SEHNR and CDR2 as FQNEAQ (reference sequence). The CDR3 spells CASSLVSPSSPLHF. As DNA, the CDR3 is TGTGCCAGCAGCTTAGTTTCCCCCTCTTCACCCCTCCACTTT.

The J gene is TRBJ2-2, the V gene TRBV6-1, with a possible D match to TRBD2 (5 bases). The germline V gene encodes CDR1 MNHNS and CDR2 SASEGT. V was clipped by 9 bases and J by 2 bases, with 13 bases between them. This CDR3 is built from 14 residues. The DNA of the CDR3 is TGTGCCAGTAACAGCGGAACTAACACCGGGGAGCTGTTTTTT. It yields the protein CASNSGTNTGELFF.

This clonotype was counted many times. The chain recombines TRBV20-1 with TRBJ2-3; D might be TRBD1 or TRBD2, each matching 5 bases. V was trimmed by 4 bases and J by 6 bases, leaving 17 bases between them. The CDR3 has 14 amino acids. Germline CDR1 is DFQATT and CDR2 is SNEGSKA (reference sequence). CDR3 DNA sequence: TGCAGTGCTAAACCGGGACGCGCCGCGGATACGCAGTATTTT. Its translation: CSAKPGRAADTQYF.

This clonotype was detected only a few times. The CDR3 is CASTLTRASALNEQFF. Here the CDR3 DNA reads TGTGCCAGCACCCTTACACGGGCCAGCGCACTCAATGAGCAGTTCTTC. The chain is built from TRBV6-5 and TRBJ2-1; D uncertain. The CDR3 is 16 residues long. Germline V gene lookup returns CDR1 MNHEY and CDR2 SVGAGI. Trimming pared 7 bases from V and 6 bases from J, leaving 22 bases between.

This clonotype was found many times. V gene TRBV13 combines with J gene TRBJ2-6, with D tentatively TRBD2 (7 bases). Germline V gene sequence: CDR1 PRHDT, CDR2 FYEKMQ (reference sequence). The CDR3 contains 14 residues. V was cut by 5 bases and J by 8 bases, with 13 bases left in between. Here the CDR3 DNA reads TGTGCCAGCAGCGGAGGGGGGGTCCCCAACGTCCTGACTTTC. It yields the protein CASSGGGVPNVLTF.

This clonotype has a count of ten or more. The rearrangement uses TRBV24-1 and TRBJ2-1, with D perhaps matching TRBD2 (6 bases). Trimming took off 0 bases at V and 10 bases at J, with 9 bases between the two ends. Germline V gene sequence: CDR1 KGHDR, CDR2 SFDVKD. The CDR3 loop spans 13 amino acids. The CDR3 protein is CATSDLRGREQFF. The CDR3 nucleotides are TGTGCCACCAGTGATTTGCGAGGGAGGGAGCAGTTCTTC.

This clonotype was counted between two and nine times. This chain uses TRBV24-1 with TRBJ2-2; 12 nucleotides match TRBD2. Germline values: CDR1 KGHDR, CDR2 SFDVKD. This CDR3 comprises 16 residues. Germline trimming cut 4 bases from V and 7 bases from J; bases unmatched to any gene: 6. The CDR3 spells CATSDPRTSGIGELFF. The CDR3 region has the DNA TGTGCCACCAGTGACCCCCGGACTAGCGGGATCGGGGAGCTGTTTTTT.

This clonotype was detected once. A much larger clonotype is one base distant, so this may be a read error. The rearrangement joins TRBV7-9 to TRBJ2-1; 9 positions match TRBD2. The germline V gene encodes CDR1 SEHNR and CDR2 FQNEAQ (reference sequence). The CDR3 length is 16 residues. CDR3 sequence (DNA): TGTGTCAGCAGCGCCGGACTAGCGCAATCCTACAATGAGCAGTTCTTC. Translated, it gives CVSSAGLAQSYNEQFF.

This clonotype has just a few counts. This chain links TRBV6-5 with TRBJ1-1; D possibly corresponds to TRBD1 (6 bases). The CDR3 is made up of 15 amino acids. The V end lost 6 bases, the J end lost 2 bases, and 16 bases lay between the germline ends. CDR1 is MNHEY, CDR2 SVGAGI, per germline. The CDR3 reads CASRSQTGKNTEAFF. CDR3 DNA sequence: TGTGCCAGCAGGTCCCAGACAGGAAAAAACACTGAAGCTTTCTTT.

This clonotype has at least ten counts. The rearrangement uses TRBV5-1 and TRBJ2-5; weak D call: TRBD2 (5 bases). The CDR3 covers 15 residues. V was pared by 1 base and J by 3 bases, with 13 bases between. Looked up from germline, CDR1 is SGHRS and CDR2 is YFSETQ. The CDR3 here is CASSLTSPREETQYF. CDR3 nucleotide sequence: TGCGCCAGCAGCTTGACGTCTCCGAGGGAAGAGACCCAGTACTTC. The whole variable domain, remainder taken from reference TRBV5-1 and TRBJ2-5, is KAGVTQTPRYLIKTRGQQVTLSCSPISGHRSVSWYQQTPGQGLQFLFEYFSETQRNKGNFPGRFSGRQFSNSRSEMNVSTLELGDSALYLCASSLTSPREETQYFGPGTRLLVL.

A few counts support this clonotype. The CDR3 here is CASSLHSRGEKLFF. The CDR3 region has the DNA TGTGCCAGCAGCTTACACTCGAGGGGTGAAAAACTGTTTTTT. V and J are TRBV7-2 and TRBJ1-4, with D possibly TRBD1 on 5 matching bases. CDR3 length: 14 residues. V was cut by 2 bases and J by 7 bases, with 11 bases left in between. In germline, CDR1 is SGHTA, CDR2 FQGNSA.

The chain has TRBV5-5 and TRBJ1-2; tentatively, D is TRBD1 (5 bases). CDR1 is SGHKS, CDR2 YYEKEE, per germline (reference sequence). This CDR3 spans 15 amino acids. Trimming removed 3 bases at V and 7 bases at J, with 19 bases between. CDR3 region: CASSSGQGRERGYTF. The CDR3 DNA follows: TGTGCCAGCAGCTCCGGGCAGGGAAGGGAACGTGGCTACACCTTC.

CDR3 sequence reads: CSAGDRGWHTEAFF. Written as DNA, the CDR3 is TGCAGTGCTGGGGACAGGGGTTGGCACACTGAAGCTTTCTTT. The chain employs TRBV20-1 and TRBJ1-1; TRBD1 aligns across 10 bases. This CDR3 spans 14 amino acids. Trimming at V came to 5 bases and at J to 3 bases, leaving 6 bases not matched to a gene. Germline V gene sequence: CDR1 DFQATT, CDR2 SNEGSKA (reference sequence).

Notes on this clonotype: This may be a read error, as it is one base from a much larger clone. The J gene is TRBJ2-7, the V gene TRBV27; the match to TRBD1 covers 8 bases. From germline, CDR1 is MNHEY and CDR2 SMNVEV (reference sequence). This CDR3 has 13 amino acids. Unmatched junction bases numbered 11, after V lost 7 bases and J lost 9 bases. Here the CDR3 reads CASTRTGLRGQYF. CDR3 nucleotides: TGTGCCAGCACAAGGACAGGGTTACGCGGGCAGTACTTC.

This clonotype was detected only a few times. This sequence joins TRBV24-1 and TRBJ1-2; D ambiguous. The CDR3 is 13 residues long. CDR1 is KGHDR and CDR2 is SFDVKD in the germline V gene. Trimming pared 4 bases from V and 4 bases from J, leaving 9 bases between. CDR3 in DNA: TGTGCCACCAGTGACTATCGCACCTATGGCTACACCTTC. Encoded protein: CATSDYRTYGYTF.

This clonotype was observed a handful of times. This rearrangement joins TRBV9 to TRBJ2-3; 9 bases are shared with TRBD1. The CDR3 covers 18 residues. Germline V gene sequence: CDR1 SGDLS, CDR2 YYNGEE. With V trimmed by 4 bases and J by 0 bases, 12 bases remained unmatched. In nucleotides, the CDR3 is TGTGCCAGCAGCTATCTTGTAGGGACAGGGACTAGCACAGATACGCAGTATTTT. It encodes CASSYLVGTGTSTDTQYF.

This clonotype was seen many times. CDR3: CAISGQGRTGELFF. DNA for the CDR3: TGTGCCATCAGTGGACAGGGGCGGACCGGGGAGCTGTTTTTT. This chain connects TRBV10-3 to TRBJ2-2; 8 nucleotides align to TRBD1. The V gene end was trimmed by 4 bases and the J gene end by 5 bases; junction bases not matched to a gene: 3. The germline V gene encodes CDR1 ENHRY and CDR2 SYGVKD. The CDR3 spans 14 residues.

On this clonotype: One base away lies a much larger clone, so this may be a sequencing read error. The chain recombines TRBV19 with TRBJ1-4; D might be TRBD1 (5 bases). This CDR3 contains 14 residues. CDR1 is LNHDA, CDR2 SQIVND, per germline (reference sequence). The V and J ends lost 7 bases and 10 bases respectively, with 19 bases between them. CDR3 nucleotide sequence: TGTGCCAGTAAACGCGCGAACACAGGAGGAAAACTGTTTTTT. Its translation: CASKRANTGGKLFF.

Concerning this clonotype itself: This clone may be a read error of a much larger clone one base away. The conserved phenylalanine or tryptophan is not found at the CDR3 terminus, so this likely reflects a read error. V and J are TRBV29-1 and TRBJ2-7, with D possibly TRBD2 on 5 matching bases. Deletions cut 4 bases from V and 0 bases from J, with 7 bases between. CDR1 is SQVTM, CDR2 ANQGSEA, per germline. The CDR3 runs to 12 residues. As DNA, the CDR3 is TGCAGCGTTGGGGCGGGCTCCTACGAGCAGTACTCC. It specifies CSVGAGSYEQYS.

The sample holds a few counts of this clonotype. CDR3 amino acids: CASSLALEAFF. The CDR3 nucleotides are TGTGCCAGTAGTCTAGCCCTTGAAGCTTTCTTT. V usage is TRBV19 and J usage is TRBJ1-1, with no clear D. The CDR3 covers 11 residues. The V gene's germline CDR1 is LNHDA and CDR2 SQIVND (reference sequence). Deletions cut 5 bases from V and 7 bases from J, with 8 bases between.

J is TRBJ1-5 and V is TRBV12-3 or TRBV12-4; 9 bases map to TRBD1. The CDR3 runs to 15 residues. With V trimmed by 5 bases and J by 5 bases, 7 bases remained unmatched. The CDR3 loop reads CASSLSGTGYQPQHF. CDR3 DNA: TGTGCCAGCAGTCTCAGCGGGACAGGGTATCAGCCCCAGCATTTT.

This clonotype appeared a few times. The chain uses TRBV5-1 and TRBJ2-5; 7 nucleotides match TRBD1. Germline trimming cut 3 bases from V and 2 bases from J; bases unmatched to any gene: 1. CDR1 and CDR2 (germline): SGHRS, YFSETQ. The CDR3 covers 13 residues. The CDR3 DNA reads as TGCGCCAGCAGCTGGGACAGACAAGAGACCCAGTACTTC. As protein: CASSWDRQETQYF.

This clonotype came up many times. The V gene is TRBV12-3 or TRBV12-4, the J gene TRBJ2-2, with D unclear. The ends were cut back, 1 base at V and 2 bases at J, with 5 bases in the middle. The CDR3 sequence is 14 residues long. The CDR3 loop reads CASSLDLNTGELFF. CDR3 sequence (DNA): TGTGCCAGCAGTTTAGATCTCAACACCGGGGAGCTGTTTTTT.

The chain uses TRBV7-2 and TRBJ2-5; D ambiguous. In germline, CDR1 is SGHTA, CDR2 FQGNSA. The CDR3 extends over 13 amino acids. Trimming took 2 bases from V and 4 from J, leaving 8 bases between them. CDR3 sequence reads: CASSLNRRETQYF. The CDR3 DNA reads as TGTGCCAGCAGCTTAAACAGAAGAGAGACCCAGTACTTC.

The rearrangement joins TRBV5-4 to TRBJ2-2; tentative D call: TRBD2 (7 bases). The CDR3 has 14 residues. The germline V and J ends were trimmed by 7 bases and 4 bases, with 14 bases remaining between them. Germline-derived CDR1 and CDR2 are SGHNT and YYREEE (reference sequence). The CDR3 protein is CASGGAGATGELFF. DNA of the CDR3: TGTGCCAGCGGGGGGGCAGGGGCCACCGGGGAGCTGTTTTTT.

There are a few counts of this clonotype. The genes are TRBV20-1 and TRBJ1-1; D gene uncertain. V was pared by 4 bases and J by 4 bases, with 10 bases between. The germline gives CDR1 DFQATT, CDR2 SNEGSKA (reference sequence). This CDR3 has 12 amino acids. The CDR3 DNA sequence: TGCAGTGCTACCTGGGGTTCCACTGAAGCTTTCTTT. It codes for CSATWGSTEAFF.

J is TRBJ2-3 and V is TRBV5-4; possibly TRBD1 or TRBD2 for D (5 bases each). The germline V gene has CDR1 SGHNT and CDR2 YYREEE (reference sequence). The CDR3 has 16 amino acids. Trimming took off 3 bases at V and 0 bases at J, with 14 bases between the two ends. The DNA of the CDR3 is TGTGCCAGCAGCTCCGCAGGGACGCGTAGCACAGATACGCAGTATTTT. Its translation: CASSSAGTRSTDTQYF. Full variable domain (rest looked up from reference TRBV5-4 and TRBJ2-3): ETGVTQSPTHLIKTRGQQVTLRCSSQSGHNTVSWYQQALGQGPQFIFQYYREEENGRGNFPPRFSGLQFPNYSSELNVNALELDDSALYLCASSSAGTRSTDTQYFGPGTRLTVL.

This clonotype came up a few times. CDR3 residues: CASSLGDRPSPWHF. The CDR3 nucleotides read TGCGCCAGCAGCTTGGGGGACCGCCCCTCGCCGTGGCATTTT. The chain couples TRBV5-1 to TRBJ1-5; possible D gene TRBD1, 5 bases. Per germline, CDR1 SGHRS and CDR2 YFSETQ. V lost 0 bases, J lost 15 bases, and 19 bases lay in between. The CDR3 runs 14 residues. Complete variable domain (other parts from reference TRBV5-1 and TRBJ1-5): KAGVTQTPRYLIKTRGQQVTLSCSPISGHRSVSWYQQTPGQGLQFLFEYFSETQRNKGNFPGRFSGRQFSNSRSEMNVSTLELGDSALYLCASSLGDRPSPWHFGDGTRLSIL.

This clonotype was detected only a few times. J is TRBJ2-3 and V is TRBV7-8; possible D gene TRBD2, 5 bases. This CDR3 contains 14 residues. In germline, CDR1 is SGHVS, CDR2 FQNEAQ. Trimming removed 8 bases at V and 2 bases at J, with 14 bases between. The CDR3 nucleotides are TGTGCCAGCGGCGGGCATCAGGACACAGATACGCAGTATTTT. Amino acid sequence: CASGGHQDTDTQYF.